This T cell receptor beta chain was sequenced in a study of vaccination effects on CD4 cells after COVID-19. Background on the study: Either the BNT162b2 or mRNA-1273 vaccine was given to participants in two doses.

Germline V gives CDR1 MNHEY, CDR2 SMNVEV (reference sequence). This CDR3 comprises 16 residues. Trimming removed 5 bases from V and 6 bases from J; junction bases left unmatched: 10. Method: immunoSEQ multiplex PCR; TCRdb's copy keeps in-frame clones and lacks some. The sample shows tens of thousands of clones, 65% to 80% of them seen only once. As concerns this clone: The antigen is not known.

Antigen-specific CD4+ T cell clonotypes were called by their expansion after viral peptide-pool culture in ViraFEST. Culture lasted about nine days before CD4+ T cell isolation. Each vaccine recipient was nucleocapsid antibody negative and had no prior SARS-CoV-2 infection. The V call is TRBV27, the J call TRBJ1-4, with 9 bases lining up with TRBD1. The clonotype originates from a human donor who received a COVID-19 vaccine. The material was CD4+ T cells from PBMCs cultured with HCoV-NL63 spike peptides, obtained before COVID-19 vaccination. The CDR3 is CASSLRQGGLYEKLFF. CDR3 nucleotide sequence: TGTGCCAGCAGTCTACGACAGGGGGGATTGTATGAAAAACTGTTTTTT.